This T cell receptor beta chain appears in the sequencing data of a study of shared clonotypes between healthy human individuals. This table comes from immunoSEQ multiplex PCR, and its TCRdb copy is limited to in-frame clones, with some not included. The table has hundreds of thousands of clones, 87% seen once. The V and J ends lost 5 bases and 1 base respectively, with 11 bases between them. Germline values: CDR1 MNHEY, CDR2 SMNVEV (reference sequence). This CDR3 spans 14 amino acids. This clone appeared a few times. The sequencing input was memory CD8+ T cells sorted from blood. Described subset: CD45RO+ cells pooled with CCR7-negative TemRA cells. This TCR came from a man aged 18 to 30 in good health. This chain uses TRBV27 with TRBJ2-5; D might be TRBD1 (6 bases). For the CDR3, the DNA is TGTGCCAGCAGTGTCCTAGGGGGCCAAGAGACCCAGTACTTC. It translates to CASSVLGGQETQYF.